Reported below is one T cell receptor (beta chain). Its antigen is unidentified. V lost 6 bases, J lost 2 bases, and 15 bases lay in between. Germline V gives CDR1 MNHNY, CDR2 SVGAGI (reference sequence). This CDR3 spans 15 amino acids. Sequencing used immunoSEQ v3.0 at survey level. Sequencing set out to capture roughly 40,000-55,000 T-cell genomes per sample. Only in-frame clones appear in the TCRdb table, and some are missing; sequencing was by immunoSEQ multiplex PCR. The sample includes fewer than 30,000 clones, around four fifths of them seen just once. The data originate from a study of long-term antiretroviral therapy in people with HIV. Ahead of DNA extraction, samples held 1-10 million cryopreserved PBMC each. General study points: Dominating the repertoire at all time points were the clones that expanded before ART. Information on adherence, resistance and therapy changes was unavailable.

The specimen was unsorted PBMCs, collected 2.7 to 2.8 years after starting antiretroviral therapy. The sequence came from a man aged 25-45 years with HIV. The chain combines TRBV6-6 with TRBJ2-3; TRBD1 might be the D (6 bases). This chain's CDR3 is CASRQGMGNTDTQYF. The CDR3 DNA reads as TGTGCCAGCAGACAGGGAATGGGTAACACAGATACGCAGTATTTT.